This T cell receptor beta chain was identified during a study of blood T cell repertoires in COVID-19. On the study more broadly: Acute and convalescent COVID-19 samples came from the United States, Italy and Spain.

Germline lookup yields CDR1 SGHNT and CDR2 YYREEE (reference sequence). The CDR3 is 16 amino acids. V trimming: 2 bases; J trimming: 8 bases; junction bases outside the gene matches: 14. Here immunoSEQ multiplex PCR was the method, and the copy in TCRdb shows in-frame clones only, minus some. Found here are roughly 190,000 clones, about four fifths of them singletons; the top ten hold approximately 12%. Donors of Cohort 3 who recovered were those that had two negative PCRs, clearance, or symptom resolution. The clonotype was recovered from a man aged 35 to 55 who had recovered from COVID-19. The chain uses TRBV5-4 and TRBJ1-2; 8 bases align to TRBD1. Sequencing was carried out using PBMCs or T cells enriched from blood (not recorded which). The CDR3 DNA follows: TGTGCCAGCAGCTTCGGCGGCCTTACAGGGGGTCAGGGCTACACCTTC. It specifies CASSFGGLTGGQGYTF.